This record concerns one TCR beta chain sequence. Its specificity is unknown. The record originates from a study of tissue T cells after allogeneic stem cell transplantation. Overall study results and limits: Across patients, clones rarely overlapped, yet motif clusters were shared tissue-specifically.

Measured with immunoSEQ multiplex PCR; TCRdb has only the in-frame clones, and not every one. The table shows 4,500 to 7,000 clones, with approximately 80% occurring only once. The CDR3 length is 18 residues. The V end lost 0 bases, the J end lost 2 bases, and 18 bases lay between the germline ends. Germline lookup yields CDR1 SGDLS and CDR2 YYNGEE. The specimen comprised blood, sampled before transplantation. V is TRBV9 and J is TRBJ2-1; D possibly corresponds to TRBD1 (6 bases). The sequence was obtained from a man aged 35 to 69 who later had graft-versus-host disease after an allogeneic stem cell transplant. CDR3 DNA sequence: TGTGCCAGCAGCGTAGGGCCCCCCGGACAGACTACCTACAATGAGCAGTTCTTC. This translates into CASSVGPPGQTTYNEQFF.